This T cell receptor (beta chain) was retrieved from a study of TIL therapy for anti-PD-1-resistant metastatic lung cancer. For the study at large: Patients then received nivolumab; progressors got lymphodepletion, TIL and IL-2.

The CDR3 consists of 13 residues. CDR1 and CDR2 from the germline V gene are SGHNT and YENEEA. Trimming removed 1 base at V and 0 bases at J, with 3 bases between. The sample's time point: pre-treatment sample, taken before nivolumab and TIL therapy. Study observations and caveats: TIL clonotype persistence in blood showed no apparent association with response.

The libraries were made with immunoSEQ v3. Clones were read by immunoSEQ multiplex PCR, and TCRdb kept only the in-frame ones, dropping some. Of some 60,000 clones in the sample, 69% were seen once. Note on this clone: No antigen is known for it.

This specimen was blood, taken at baseline. The rearrangement links TRBV11-3 to TRBJ2-5, with no clear D. The TCR originated in a person aged 25-85 years with non-small cell lung cancer. CDR3 nucleotide sequence: TGTGCCAGCAGCTTAGGGGACCAAGAGACCCAGTACTTC. Residues: CASSLGDQETQYF.